A single T cell receptor (beta chain) is shown here with its context. What it recognizes is unknown. Trimming pared 1 base from V and 5 bases from J, leaving 14 bases between. The CDR3 totals 16 residues. Germline V gene data show CDR1 as SGHNT and CDR2 as YENEEA. Documented treatment: approximately nine-day PBMC culture with coronavirus spike peptide pools or control peptides (ViraFEST assay). The data derive from a study of vaccination and CD4 T cells after COVID-19. At the level of the study: Typically, post-vaccine samples were obtained a median about 79 days after dose two, within a range of 14 to 241. Study observations and caveats: Looking at convalescent patients, a median roughly 83% of reactive clones were present only post-vaccination. Spike mono-reactivity was shown by 304 of 307 vaccine-specific clones in convalescent patients.

With the Oncomine TCR Beta short-read assay, DNA from cultured CD4+ T cells was sequenced. After culture, CD4+ T cells served as the source for genomic DNA extraction. Each CDR3 protein is one row after TCRdb ran MiXCR on the PCR reads. The profile shows around 21,000 distinct CDR3 sequences, roughly 51% of them singletons. The receptor comes from a human donor who had recovered from COVID-19. This sequence joins TRBV11-3 and TRBJ2-2, with D unresolved. Specimen: CD4+ T cells from blood, cultured in vitro. The CDR3 DNA reads TGTGCCAGCAGCTTAGGAGTAGTGGGGTTAACCGGGGAGCTGTTTTTT. Encoded protein: CASSLGVVGLTGELFF.